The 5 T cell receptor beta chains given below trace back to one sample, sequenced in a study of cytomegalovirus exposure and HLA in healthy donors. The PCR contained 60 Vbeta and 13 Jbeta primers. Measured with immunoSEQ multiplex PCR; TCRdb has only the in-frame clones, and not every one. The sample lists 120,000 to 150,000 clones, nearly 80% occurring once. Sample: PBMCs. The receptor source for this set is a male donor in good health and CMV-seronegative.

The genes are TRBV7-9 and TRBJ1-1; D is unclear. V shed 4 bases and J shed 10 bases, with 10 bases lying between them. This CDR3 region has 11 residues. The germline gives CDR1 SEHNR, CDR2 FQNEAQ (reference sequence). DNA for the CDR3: TGTGCCAGCAGCTCCCAAGCGACAGCTTTCTTT. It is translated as CASSSQATAFF.

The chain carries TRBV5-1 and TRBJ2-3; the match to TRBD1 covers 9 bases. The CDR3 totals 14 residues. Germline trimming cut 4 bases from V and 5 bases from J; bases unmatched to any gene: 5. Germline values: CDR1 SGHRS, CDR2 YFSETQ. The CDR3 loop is CASSIQGAEDTQYF. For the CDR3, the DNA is TGCGCCAGCAGCATACAGGGGGCGGAAGATACGCAGTATTTT.

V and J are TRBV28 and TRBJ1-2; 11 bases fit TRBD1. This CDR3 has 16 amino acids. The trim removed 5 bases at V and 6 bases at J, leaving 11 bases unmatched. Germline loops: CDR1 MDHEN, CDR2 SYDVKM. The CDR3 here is CASSLTGTGGIDGYTF. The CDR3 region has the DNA TGTGCCAGCAGTCTGACCGGGACAGGGGGGATAGATGGCTACACCTTC.

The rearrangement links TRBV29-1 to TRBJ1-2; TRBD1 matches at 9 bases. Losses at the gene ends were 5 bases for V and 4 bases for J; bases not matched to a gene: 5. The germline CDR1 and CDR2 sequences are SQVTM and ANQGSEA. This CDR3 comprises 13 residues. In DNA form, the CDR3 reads TGCAGCGTTACAGGGGGCTCTGGCTATGGCTACACCTTC. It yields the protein CSVTGGSGYGYTF.

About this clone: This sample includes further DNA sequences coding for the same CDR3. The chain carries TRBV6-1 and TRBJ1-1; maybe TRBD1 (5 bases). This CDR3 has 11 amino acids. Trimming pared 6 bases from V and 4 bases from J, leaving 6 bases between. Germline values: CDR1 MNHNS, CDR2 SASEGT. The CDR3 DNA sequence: TGTGCCAGCAGCAGGGTCACTGAAGCTTTCTTT. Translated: CASSRVTEAFF.